This T cell receptor (beta chain) was obtained from a study of tumor and adjacent non-tumor tissue in lung cancer. The sample holds a few counts of this clonotype. The missing conserved phenylalanine or tryptophan at the end of this CDR3 makes a read error likely. The limits of the CDR3 on the DNA are not certain, so only TCRdb's listed CDR3 is given. The template was RNA from unsorted bulk tissue. More than 3 cm separated this lung sample from the edge of the tumor. The V gene's germline CDR1 is LGHNA and CDR2 YNFKEQ. The CDR3 spans 14 amino acids, including both terminal residues. A modified ARM-PCR protocol with three rounds of nested PCR amplified TCRbeta. MiXCR was run by TCRdb on the multiplex PCR reads, yielding one entry per CDR3 protein. The data contain 60,000 or so distinct CDR3 sequences, around 61% of them singletons.

The sample taken for sequencing was distant non-tumor lung tissue. The rearrangement uses TRBV4-2 and TRBJ2-1; the D call of TRBD1 is as the table states it, not checked on the DNA. The TCR sequence derives from a man between 65 and 80 years old with non-small cell lung cancer. The CDR3 reads CANSQDLGGGSRFL.